This entry lists 5 T cell receptor beta chains sequenced from one sample in a study of long-term antiretroviral therapy in people with HIV. At survey level, the immunoSEQ assay was run in its v3.0 version. Some clones are missing from TCRdb's copy, which holds only in-frame ones; the method was immunoSEQ multiplex PCR. The table has some 27,000 clones, about 94% seen once; the top ten hold around 6.4%. The sample here was unsorted PBMCs, taken roughly 6.3 years after starting antiretroviral therapy. The source of these receptors is a woman in her forties with HIV.

This clone was observed a single time. The chain employs TRBV11-3 and TRBJ2-2; D unresolved. V was pared by 1 base and J by 0 bases, with 6 bases between. The length of the CDR3 is 15 residues. Germline CDR1 SGHNT, CDR2 YENEEA. As DNA, the CDR3 is TGTGCCAGCAGCTTAGGTGGCTCGAACACCGGGGAGCTGTTTTTT. This encodes CASSLGGSNTGELFF.

V usage is TRBV6-6 and J usage is TRBJ1-4; D remains ambiguous. V was trimmed by 0 bases and J by 8 bases, leaving 13 bases between them. The germline CDR1 and CDR2 sequences are MNHNY and SVGAGI (reference sequence). The CDR3 has 15 residues. The CDR3 protein is CASSYSVRVGEKLFF. For the CDR3, the DNA is TGTGCCAGCAGTTACTCGGTTCGGGTGGGGGAAAAACTGTTTTTT.

The chain carries TRBV5-4 and TRBJ2-7; the D call may be TRBD1 or TRBD2 (7 bases each). Germline V gene sequence: CDR1 SGHNT, CDR2 YYREEE (reference sequence). CDR3 length: 15 amino acids. Trimming left V 4 bases short and J 2 bases short, with 16 bases between. CDR3 DNA: TGTGCCAGCAGCCTGGGAGGGACAGTAACCTACGAGCAGTACTTC. It specifies CASSLGGTVTYEQYF.

V is TRBV6-5 and J is TRBJ1-6; tentatively, D is TRBD1 (6 bases). The CDR3 totals 12 residues. Germline CDR1 MNHEY, CDR2 SVGAGI. The V and J ends lost 5 bases and 14 bases respectively, with 13 bases between them. The CDR3 DNA sequence: TGTGCCAGCAGTGACAGGCTGGGAACCCTCCACTTT. Amino acids: CASSDRLGTLHF.

As concerns this clone: This CDR3 is also generated by other DNA sequences in the sample. J is TRBJ2-1 and V is TRBV4-3, with 11 positions matching TRBD2. The ends lost 2 bases at V and 7 bases at J; junction bases unmatched: 4. Germline CDR1 reads LGHNA; CDR2 reads YSLEER. This CDR3 comprises 15 residues. The CDR3 here is CASSQPSGGINEQFF. The CDR3 bases are TGCGCCAGCAGCCAACCTAGCGGGGGGATTAATGAGCAGTTCTTC.